The 30 T cell receptor beta chains presented below share a single source sample, sequenced in a study of patients and donors after allogeneic stem cell transplantation (dated by TCRdb to 2018 to 2021). Library prep was done by RT-PCR. Sequencing was carried out with a NextSeq 550. TCRdb passed the public sequencing reads through fastp at Q25 and MiXCR, retaining productive beta sequences. Every distinct CDR3 protein forms one entry, paired with its most common genes and DNA. For this sample the table gives a few hundred thousand distinct CDR3 sequences, of which roughly two fifths were detected only once. In total, the top ten clones hold approximately 10% of the sample. Sequencing used blood, either unsorted or a sorted T cell fraction (not recorded which). These receptors came from a human donor who was either an allogeneic HSCT recipient or a stem cell or donor lymphocyte infusion donor (not recorded which). It is not recorded whose cells these are; they may come from a transplant donor.

The gene calls are TRBV13 and TRBJ2-7; 8 bases map to TRBD2. V shed 4 bases, J shed 2 bases, and the junction held 4 bases outside the gene matches. CDR1 is PRHDT and CDR2 is FYEKMQ in the germline V gene (reference sequence). This CDR3 is 14 amino acids long. The CDR3 nucleotides read TGTGCCAGCAGCTCGGGAGGGGAACCCTACGAGCAGTACTTC. Protein product: CASSSGGEPYEQYF.

The V and J genes are TRBV2 and TRBJ1-5; D perhaps matches TRBD1 (6 bases). Germline V gene lookup returns CDR1 SNHLY and CDR2 FYNNEI. The CDR3 spans 13 residues. V was trimmed by 11 bases and J by 1 base, leaving 12 bases between them. The CDR3 protein is CAGQQGSNQPQHF. For the CDR3, the DNA is TGTGCCGGACAACAGGGAAGCAATCAGCCCCAGCATTTT.

V and J are TRBV4-1 and TRBJ2-2; D is ambiguous. This CDR3 is built from 14 residues. V was clipped by 1 base and J by 1 base, with 4 bases between them. Germline-derived CDR1 and CDR2 are MGHRA and YSYEKL. CDR3 nucleotides: TGCGCCAGCAGCCAAGTCAGGAACACCGGGGAGCTGTTTTTT. It codes for CASSQVRNTGELFF.

In its sample, this clonotype was seen a few times. The chain carries TRBV4-3 and TRBJ1-2, with no clear D. Germline CDR1 reads LGHNA; CDR2 reads YSLEER. The V end lost 0 bases, the J end lost 5 bases, and 13 bases lay between the germline ends. The CDR3 spans 15 residues. The CDR3 sequence is CASSQEGLSGYGYTF. DNA of the CDR3: TGCGCCAGCAGCCAAGAAGGGTTGAGCGGTTATGGCTACACCTTC.

Of note for this clonotype: A single base separates this from a much larger clone, so it may be a read error. The chain couples TRBV7-2 to TRBJ2-5; D perhaps matches TRBD1 (6 bases). V dropped 2 bases and J dropped 4 bases, with 17 bases sitting between them. CDR3 length equals 16 residues. The germline CDR1 and CDR2 sequences are SGHTA and FQGNSA. CDR3 nucleotide sequence: TGTGCCAGCAGCTTACCGCAGGCAGGGGCAGGAGAGACCCAGTACTTC. Its translation: CASSLPQAGAGETQYF.

This clonotype showed up just a few times. V is TRBV20-1 and J is TRBJ2-1; no firm D call. The germline CDR1 and CDR2 sequences are DFQATT and SNEGSKA (reference sequence). Trimming took off 3 bases at V and 0 bases at J, with 12 bases between the two ends. The CDR3 totals 15 residues. Here the CDR3 reads CSASTSARSYNEQFF. CDR3 coding DNA: TGCAGTGCTAGTACGTCCGCCCGCTCCTACAATGAGCAGTTCTTC.

The chain uses TRBV18 and TRBJ2-1; D perhaps matches TRBD1 (5 bases). This CDR3 region has 15 residues. Germline V gives CDR1 KGHSH, CDR2 LQKENI. Trimming cost V 6 bases and J 4 bases, with 16 bases left between them. Here the CDR3 DNA reads TGTGCCAGCTCCCTTAACGACAGCCCATACAATGAGCAGTTCTTC. This encodes CASSLNDSPYNEQFF.

The CDR3 sequence is CASSPFGPPLHF. The CDR3 DNA reads TGTGCCAGCAGCCCCTTTGGGCCACCCCTCCACTTT. The chain employs TRBV5-5 and TRBJ1-6, with D unclear. This CDR3 comprises 12 residues. Trimming removed 4 bases from V and 11 bases from J, with 10 bases in between. Germline V CDR1 and CDR2: SGHKS, YYEKEE (reference sequence).

This clonotype has more than one count but fewer than ten. The chain carries TRBV12-3 or TRBV12-4 and TRBJ1-5; D unclear. CDR3 length: 13 residues. The ends were cut back, 5 bases at V and 4 bases at J, with 9 bases in the middle. CDR3 in DNA: TGTGCCAGCAGTCCCCAAGAGAATCAGCCCCAGCATTTT. It specifies CASSPQENQPQHF.

This chain joins TRBV5-1 and TRBJ2-3; D is uncertain. Trimming cost V 4 bases and J 4 bases, with 16 bases left between them. The CDR3 is 15 residues long. Germline assignment: CDR1 SGHRS and CDR2 YFSETQ. DNA of the CDR3: TGCGCCAGCAGCAAGGGCGGTGGTAGCTCAGATACGCAGTATTTT. The encoded protein is CASSKGGGSSDTQYF.

This sequence joins TRBV5-1 and TRBJ2-5; D not certain. V lost 7 bases and J lost 5, with 15 bases in between. Germline values: CDR1 SGHRS, CDR2 YFSETQ. The CDR3 length is 13 residues. CDR3 sequence: CASGLGGVETQYF. The CDR3 DNA sequence: TGCGCCAGCGGATTGGGTGGCGTGGAGACCCAGTACTTC.

This clonotype was counted a few times. V gene TRBV10-3 combines with J gene TRBJ1-2; D gene ambiguous. This CDR3 has 14 residues. Germline values: CDR1 ENHRY, CDR2 SYGVKD. V dropped 6 bases and J dropped 3 bases, with 14 bases sitting between them. In DNA, the CDR3 is TGTGCCATCAGCGGAGAGGGCCTAGACTATGGCTACACCTTC. This gives the protein CAISGEGLDYGYTF.

The gene calls are TRBV10-3 and TRBJ1-3; the D gene is possibly TRBD1 (5 bases). Germline V lookup: CDR1 ENHRY, CDR2 SYGVKD. V dropped 3 bases and J dropped 2 bases, with 14 bases sitting between them. This CDR3 spans 16 amino acids. The CDR3 sequence is CAISESREKPGNTIYF. The CDR3 region has the DNA TGTGCCATCAGTGAAAGCAGGGAAAAACCTGGAAACACCATATATTTT.

Ten or more counts support this clonotype. The chain joins TRBV4-1 to TRBJ1-4, with D unclear. Per the germline V gene, CDR1 is MGHRA and CDR2 is YSYEKL. With 0 bases removed from V and 8 bases from J, the gap between germline ends came to 7 bases. The CDR3 covers 13 residues. The CDR3 coding sequence is TGCGCCAGCAGCCAAGAGATGGACGAAAAACTGTTTTTT. Protein product: CASSQEMDEKLFF.

This clonotype came up a few times. The chain combines TRBV20-1 with TRBJ1-1; D may be TRBD1 (5 bases). Germline V gene data show CDR1 as DFQATT and CDR2 as SNEGSKA (reference sequence). The CDR3 has 14 residues. Deletions cut 6 bases from V and 3 bases from J, with 17 bases between. DNA of the CDR3: TGCAGTGCCCACCCTGGGGCCGCGGACACTGAAGCTTTCTTT. This gives the protein CSAHPGAADTEAFF.

V gene TRBV5-1 combines with J gene TRBJ2-5; 7 bases fit TRBD2. The CDR3 is made up of 13 amino acids. The junction had 5 bases not matched to a gene; V was cut back by 4 bases and J by 5 bases. CDR1 SGHRS and CDR2 YFSETQ come from the germline V gene. Here the CDR3 reads CASSARDYETQYF. The CDR3 DNA reads TGCGCCAGCAGCGCCAGGGACTACGAGACCCAGTACTTC.

This chain uses TRBV9 with TRBJ1-2; 7 bases are shared with TRBD1. Germline V gene sequence: CDR1 SGDLS, CDR2 YYNGEE. Trimming at V came to 4 bases and at J to 5 bases, leaving 14 bases not matched to a gene. The CDR3 spans 16 residues. This CDR3 reads CASSLMPTGSDYGYTF. In DNA, the CDR3 is TGTGCCAGCAGCTTAATGCCGACAGGGTCGGATTATGGCTACACCTTC. Drawing the rest from reference TRBV9 and TRBJ1-2, the complete variable domain is DSGVTQTPKHLITATGQRVTLRCSPRSGDLSVYWYQQSLDQGLQFLIQYYNGEERAKGNILERFSAQQFPDLHSELNLSSLELGDSALYFCASSLMPTGSDYGYTFGSGTRLTVV.

This chain links TRBV29-1 with TRBJ2-7, with D possibly being TRBD2 (6 bases). The V end was cut by 5 bases, the J end by 2 bases, with 10 bases between. Germline CDR1 SQVTM, CDR2 ANQGSEA. CDR3 length: 12 amino acids. Here the CDR3 reads CSVLGGTYEQYF. The CDR3 coding sequence is TGCAGCGTTCTGGGGGGAACCTACGAGCAGTACTTC.

In DNA, the CDR3 is TGTGCCATCAGAAGGGTACTAGAACCGTCCGCGTACGCGAACACCGGGGAGCTGTTTTTT. Protein product: CAIRRVLEPSAYANTGELFF. The rearrangement uses TRBV10-3 and TRBJ2-2; possible D gene TRBD2, 5 bases. V shed 6 bases and J shed 0 bases, with 26 bases lying between them. Germline CDR1 and CDR2: ENHRY and SYGVKD. This CDR3 is built from 20 residues.

The V call is TRBV5-5, the J call TRBJ1-2, with no clear D. Germline V gene data show CDR1 as SGHKS and CDR2 as YYEKEE (reference sequence). Trimming removed 0 bases at V and 3 bases at J, with 15 bases between. This CDR3 has 16 amino acids. In DNA form, the CDR3 reads TGTGCCAGCAGCTTGGCAGTTGGCAGAGCTTACTATGGCTACACCTTC. Protein sequence: CASSLAVGRAYYGYTF.

This clonotype was found a few times. The rearrangement joins TRBV18 to TRBJ1-2, with TRBD1 as a possible D gene (5 bases). The CDR3 runs 14 residues. V lost 3 bases and J lost 2, with 10 bases in between. Germline CDR1 is KGHSH and CDR2 is LQKENI. The CDR3 reads CASSPSTENYGYTF. CDR3 DNA sequence: TGTGCCAGCTCACCTTCGACAGAAAACTATGGCTACACCTTC.

In its sample, this clonotype was seen once. The V and J genes are TRBV20-1 and TRBJ2-7; D possibly corresponds to TRBD2 (6 bases). Per germline, CDR1 DFQATT and CDR2 SNEGSKA (reference sequence). The CDR3 extends over 15 amino acids. V lost 3 bases and J lost 0, with 15 bases in between. The CDR3 DNA is TGCAGTGCTAGGCGACGGGAGTTTAGCTCCTACGAGCAGTACTTC. Protein: CSARRREFSSYEQYF.

This chain uses TRBV5-1 with TRBJ1-2; D is possibly TRBD1 (5 bases). There are 14 residues in the CDR3. The V end lost 0 bases, the J end lost 6 bases, and 12 bases lay between the germline ends. Germline lookup yields CDR1 SGHRS and CDR2 YFSETQ. CDR3 sequence reads: CASSLAWGNDGYTF. In nucleotides, the CDR3 is TGCGCCAGCAGCTTGGCTTGGGGGAACGATGGCTACACCTTC. Full variable domain (remainder filled in from reference TRBV5-1 and TRBJ1-2): KAGVTQTPRYLIKTRGQQVTLSCSPISGHRSVSWYQQTPGQGLQFLFEYFSETQRNKGNFPGRFSGRQFSNSRSEMNVSTLELGDSALYLCASSLAWGNDGYTFGSGTRLTVV.

There are a few counts of this clonotype. The rearrangement joins TRBV12-3 or TRBV12-4 to TRBJ2-7, with D perhaps given as TRBD1 or TRBD2 (6 bases each). V was clipped by 7 bases and J by 7 bases, with 17 bases between them. The CDR3 contains 13 residues. The CDR3 loop reads CASTFGGGREQYF. CDR3 nucleotide sequence: TGTGCCAGCACTTTCGGTGGGGGGCGAGAGCAGTACTTC.

This clonotype was observed at least ten times. The chain links TRBV6-5 to TRBJ1-1; possibly TRBD1 for D (5 bases). CDR3 length: 13 amino acids. V lost 6 bases and J 1 base, leaving 9 bases between the germline ends. From germline, CDR1 is MNHEY and CDR2 SVGAGI. CDR3 sequence: CASSRGRNTEAFF. In DNA form, the CDR3 reads TGTGCCAGCAGCCGGGGGAGGAACACTGAAGCTTTCTTT.

The chain combines TRBV20-1 with TRBJ2-4; D gene ambiguous. The germline V gene has CDR1 DFQATT and CDR2 SNEGSKA (reference sequence). CDR3 length: 13 residues. CDR3 region: CSAKPVAKNIQYF. Here the CDR3 DNA reads TGCAGCGCCAAACCTGTAGCCAAAAACATTCAGTACTTC.

This chain joins TRBV5-1 and TRBJ2-7, with D possibly matching TRBD1 (6 bases). The V gene lost 4 bases and the J gene lost 6 bases, with 11 bases spanning the gap. Germline V gene data show CDR1 as SGHRS and CDR2 as YFSETQ. The CDR3 is 12 residues long. Here the CDR3 reads CASSLTGPEQYF. CDR3 nucleotides: TGCGCCAGCAGCCTAACAGGGCCCGAGCAGTACTTC.

This clonotype has a handful of counts. The CDR3 spells CASSVAPMGEQYF. The CDR3 DNA sequence: TGTGCCAGCAGCGTAGCCCCAATGGGGGAGCAGTACTTC. V and J are TRBV9 and TRBJ2-7, with D hard to call. Germline CDR1 SGDLS, CDR2 YYNGEE. V was pared by 0 bases and J by 7 bases, with 11 bases between. This CDR3 comprises 13 residues.

The chain links TRBV5-6 to TRBJ1-2, with D tentatively TRBD1 (6 bases). V dropped 1 base and J dropped 4 bases, with 11 bases sitting between them. Germline CDR1 is SGHDT and CDR2 is YYEEEE. The CDR3 contains 14 residues. CDR3 DNA sequence: TGTGCCAGCAGCTTGCTGGGACACCTCTATGGCTACACCTTC. Translated: CASSLLGHLYGYTF.

The V gene is TRBV4-1, the J gene TRBJ2-5; maybe TRBD2 (5 bases). The CDR3 spans 14 residues. Deletions cut 0 bases from V and 10 bases from J, with 15 bases between. Germline CDR1 is MGHRA and CDR2 is YSYEKL. CDR3 region: CASSQDWSRGSQYF. DNA for the CDR3: TGCGCCAGCAGCCAAGACTGGTCTAGAGGGAGCCAGTACTTC.